These 13 T cell receptor beta chains originate from one sample sequenced in a study of T cells in Graves' hyperthyroidism and ophthalmopathy. From RNA transcripts, TCR beta CDR3 regions were amplified. The HTBI set primed first-round TCR CDR3 RT-PCR. Each CDR3 protein is one row after TCRdb ran MiXCR on the multiplex PCR reads. The repertoire holds 800,000 or so distinct CDR3 sequences, with 38% as singletons. Input material: blood. All receptors come from a man aged 18 to 30 with Graves' hyperthyroidism.

This clonotype was recorded at least ten times. The chain's CDR3 is CSALRGLAGETQYF. CDR3 coding DNA: TGCAGTGCCCTCCGCGGACTAGCGGGAGAGACCCAGTACTTC. The chain combines TRBV20-1 with TRBJ2-5, with 11 bases lining up with TRBD2. The trim removed 6 bases at V and 4 bases at J, leaving 7 bases unmatched. Germline CDR1 and CDR2: DFQATT and SNEGSKA (reference sequence). The CDR3 has 14 amino acids.

This clonotype was seen many times. This rearrangement joins TRBV10-3 to TRBJ2-5, with 7 bases lining up with TRBD2. Germline loops: CDR1 ENHRY, CDR2 SYGVKD. V was clipped by 3 bases and J by 3 bases; unmatched bases: 4. The CDR3 is 14 amino acids. The CDR3 DNA reads TGTGCCATCAGTGATGCACGGGGGGAAGAGACCCAGTACTTC. It codes for CAISDARGEETQYF.

Only a few counts were recorded for this clonotype. The genes are TRBV25-1 and TRBJ1-5; no reliable D call. The CDR3 totals 15 residues. CDR1 and CDR2 (germline): MGHDK, SYGVNS. V was cut by 3 bases and J by 3 bases, with 12 bases left in between. The CDR3 protein is CASSDIRVDNQPQHF. For the CDR3, the DNA is TGTGCCAGCAGTGATATCCGGGTCGACAATCAGCCCCAGCATTTT.

J is TRBJ1-2 and V is TRBV12-3 or TRBV12-4, with D perhaps TRBD1 (6 bases). CDR3 size: 16 residues. Trimming stripped 1 base from V and 3 bases from J, with 15 bases between. This CDR3 reads CASSLGSQGSYYGYTF. The CDR3 region has the DNA TGTGCCAGCAGTTTAGGCTCGCAGGGGAGTTACTATGGCTACACCTTC.

V usage is TRBV6-1 and J usage is TRBJ1-5; D might be TRBD1 (6 bases). This CDR3 has 15 residues. CDR1 and CDR2 from the germline V gene are MNHNS and SASEGT. V dropped 6 bases and J dropped 7 bases, with 19 bases sitting between them. This CDR3 reads CASRLKPEGGQPQHF. The CDR3 DNA is TGTGCCAGCAGACTCAAGCCGGAGGGGGGGCAGCCCCAGCATTTT.

Details on this clonotype: The junction departs from germline at one end; a sequencing error may be responsible. CDR3 loop: CASSLMGGISNQPQHF. CDR3 in DNA: TGTGCCAGCAGTTTAATGGGGGGTATAAGCAATCAGCCCCAGCATTTT. The chain employs TRBV10-3 and TRBJ1-5; tentative D call: TRBD1 (5 bases). In germline, CDR1 is ENHRY, CDR2 SYGVKD. The CDR3 is 16 residues long.

This clonotype was seen a few times. CDR3 in amino acids: CASSFKGSGANVLTF. For the CDR3, the DNA is TGTGCCAGCAGCTTCAAGGGATCTGGGGCCAACGTCCTGACTTTC. The chain joins TRBV5-5 to TRBJ2-6, with unresolved D. This CDR3 comprises 15 residues. Trimming shortened V by 2 bases and J by 1 base, and 7 bases separated the two germline ends. The germline V gene encodes CDR1 SGHKS and CDR2 YYEKEE (reference sequence).

This clonotype appeared a few times. The chain carries TRBV7-2 and TRBJ2-7; 7 bases align to TRBD1. Trimming at V came to 2 bases and at J to 0 bases, leaving 13 bases not matched to a gene. The CDR3 sequence is 18 residues long. Germline-derived CDR1 and CDR2 are SGHTA and FQGNSA. The CDR3 protein is CASSLSGGKYYGSYEQYF. In nucleotides, the CDR3 is TGTGCCAGCAGCTTATCAGGGGGAAAGTACTATGGCTCCTACGAGCAGTACTTC.

This rearrangement joins TRBV10-3 to TRBJ1-2, with D maybe TRBD1 (6 bases). The CDR3 extends over 10 amino acids. Trimming cost V 10 bases and J 12 bases, with 15 bases left between them. From germline, CDR1 is ENHRY and CDR2 SYGVKD. CDR3 amino acids: CASRGVGDTF. CDR3 coding DNA: TGTGCCAGCAGGGGAGTTGGTGACACCTTC.

As concerns this clonotype: Being one base from a much bigger clone, this may be a read error. The chain uses TRBV2 and TRBJ1-6; D remains ambiguous. The CDR3 runs 14 residues. Germline V gene data show CDR1 as SNHLY and CDR2 as FYNNEI. With 4 bases removed from V and 7 bases from J, the gap between germline ends came to 11 bases. CDR3 coding DNA: TGTGCCAGCAGTGCAAAGGGCGGCAATTCACCCCTCCACTTT. This sequence encodes CASSAKGGNSPLHF.

V and J are TRBV10-3 and TRBJ1-2, with 7 bases that match TRBD1. V gave up 6 bases and J gave up 0 bases; unmatched junction bases: 7. Germline values: CDR1 ENHRY, CDR2 SYGVKD. CDR3 length: 15 amino acids. For the CDR3, the DNA is TGTGCCATCAGATACAGGGGAGAGGCTAACTATGGCTACACCTTC. Amino acids: CAIRYRGEANYGYTF.

This chain connects TRBV2 to TRBJ2-3, with D perhaps TRBD2 (6 bases). The CDR3 is made up of 14 amino acids. V was cut by 7 bases and J by 4 bases, with 15 bases left in between. Germline CDR1 is SNHLY and CDR2 is FYNNEI. CDR3 loop: CASTTEGAPDTQYF. The CDR3 DNA follows: TGTGCCAGCACAACGGAGGGAGCCCCAGATACGCAGTATTTT.

As for this clonotype: A read error is possible here, since a much larger clone lies one base away. The chain combines TRBV7-6 with TRBJ1-4; no definite D call. This CDR3 is 13 amino acids long. V lost 5 bases and J lost 7, with 11 bases in between. Germline assignment: CDR1 SGHVS and CDR2 FNYEAQ. As DNA, the CDR3 is TGTGCCAGCAGCGCCTCAGTGGCTGAAAAACTGTTTTTT. Its translation is CASSASVAEKLFF.